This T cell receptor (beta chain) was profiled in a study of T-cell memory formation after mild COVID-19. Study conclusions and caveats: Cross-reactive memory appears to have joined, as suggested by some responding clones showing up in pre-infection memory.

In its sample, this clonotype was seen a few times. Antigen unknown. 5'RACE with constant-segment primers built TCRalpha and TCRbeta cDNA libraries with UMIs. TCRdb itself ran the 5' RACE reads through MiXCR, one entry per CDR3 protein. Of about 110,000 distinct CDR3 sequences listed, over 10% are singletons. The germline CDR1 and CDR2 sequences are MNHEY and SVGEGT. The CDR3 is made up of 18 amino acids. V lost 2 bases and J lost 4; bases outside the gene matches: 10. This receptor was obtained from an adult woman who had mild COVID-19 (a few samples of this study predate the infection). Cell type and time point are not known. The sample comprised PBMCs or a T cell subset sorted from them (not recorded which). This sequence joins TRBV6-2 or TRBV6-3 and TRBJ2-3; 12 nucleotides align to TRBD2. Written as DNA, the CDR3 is TGTGCCAGCAGTTACGGTCGACTGACTAGCGGGAGCCCAGATACGCAGTATTTT. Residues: CASSYGRLTSGSPDTQYF.